These 21 T cell receptor beta chains were all obtained from the same sample, sequenced in a study of Graves' ophthalmopathy and Graves' hyperthyroidism. As the template, RNA transcripts were used to amplify TCR beta CDR3 regions. Following a first-round RT-PCR that used HTBI primers, a second-round multiplex PCR was carried out. Using its own MiXCR run on the multiplex PCR reads, TCRdb lists one record per CDR3 protein. This sample has about 500,000 distinct CDR3 sequences; under 45% occur once, and the top ten carry about 4.1%. What was sequenced was peripheral blood or thyroid tissue (not recorded which). These receptors originate from an adult man with Graves' hyperthyroidism.

Concerning this clonotype: A much bigger clone sits one base away, suggesting this may be a read error. The gene calls are TRBV20-1 and TRBJ2-7; D gene ambiguous. The CDR3 length is 14 residues. Germline CDR1 is DFQATT and CDR2 is SNEGSKA (reference sequence). For the CDR3, the DNA is TGCAGTGCTAGAGATCAAGACCAAATCTACAAGCAGTACTTC. Protein product: CSARDQDQIYKQYF.

This clonotype was seen a single time. DNA for the CDR3: TGCAGCGTTTATAGTGGGACTAGCGGGGGGGCCTATTTGGAGACCCAGTACTTC. This codes for CSVYSGTSGGAYLETQYF. The V call is TRBV29-1, the J call TRBJ2-5, with 16 positions matching TRBD2. The CDR3 runs 18 residues. Germline assignment: CDR1 SQVTM and CDR2 ANQGSEA. V was clipped by 5 bases and J by 5 bases; unmatched bases: 14.

V usage is TRBV24-1 and J usage is TRBJ1-5; no reliable D call. This CDR3 spans 18 amino acids. Germline values: CDR1 KGHDR, CDR2 SFDVKD. V gave up 5 bases and J gave up 0 bases, with 19 bases separating them. Written as DNA, the CDR3 is TGTGCCACCAGTGCTAGAGATCAACGATCTTTTAGCAATCAGCCCCAGCATTTT. Encoded protein: CATSARDQRSFSNQPQHF.

The V call is TRBV7-9, the J call TRBJ2-1, with 7 positions matching TRBD1. The germline V gene encodes CDR1 SEHNR and CDR2 FQNEAQ (reference sequence). Germline trimming cut 6 bases from V and 5 bases from J; bases unmatched to any gene: 10. CDR3 length equals 15 residues. This CDR3 is CASSRSRDSNNEQFF. The CDR3 region has the DNA TGTGCCAGCAGTCGTAGCCGGGACAGTAACAATGAGCAGTTCTTC.

DNA of the CDR3: TGTGCCACCGAAGGACAGGGTCAGGCCAACGTCCTGACTTTC. It is translated as CATEGQGQANVLTF. The chain joins TRBV24-1 to TRBJ2-6; TRBD1 agrees at 8 bases. Germline CDR1 and CDR2: KGHDR and SFDVKD. CDR3 length: 14 amino acids. The ends lost 9 bases at V and 6 bases at J; junction bases unmatched: 6.

This clonotype was observed at least ten times. The rearrangement joins TRBV20-1 to TRBJ2-5; 9 bases align to TRBD2. V dropped 5 bases and J dropped 5; count of bases not matched to a gene: 15. The CDR3 length is 16 residues. Germline V gene sequence: CDR1 DFQATT, CDR2 SNEGSKA (reference sequence). CDR3 bases: TGCAGTGCTTCCGACGGAGGCGGGAGGGCCGCCGAGACCCAGTACTTC. This codes for CSASDGGGRAAETQYF.

On this clonotype itself: The conserved phenylalanine or tryptophan is not found at the CDR3 terminus, so this likely reflects a read error. The DNA is omitted, as the CDR3 cannot be located on it reliably, and the CDR3 follows TCRdb's listing. The rearrangement joins TRBV2 to TRBJ1-1; the table gives TRBD1 as D, unverified against the DNA. The CDR3 is 15 amino acids long, termini counted. Germline values: CDR1 SNHLY, CDR2 FYNNEI. The CDR3 protein is CASSERGQLNTEASL.

Note on this clonotype: A much bigger clone sits one base away, suggesting this may be a read error. The V gene is TRBV7-2, the J gene TRBJ1-3; D uncertain. The CDR3 length is 14 residues. CDR1 is SGHTA, CDR2 FQGNSA, per germline. Written as DNA, the CDR3 is TGTGCCAGCGGCTTACAAAGGTCTGGAAACACCATATATTTT. It specifies CASGLQRSGNTIYF.

The gene calls are TRBV10-3 and TRBJ2-7, with 7 positions matching TRBD1. Trimming removed 6 bases from V and 0 bases from J; junction bases left unmatched: 5. This CDR3 comprises 14 residues. In germline, CDR1 is ENHRY, CDR2 SYGVKD. The CDR3 region is CAIRGQDVSYEQYF. The CDR3, as DNA: TGTGCCATCAGAGGACAGGACGTCTCCTACGAGCAGTACTTC.

In the case of this clonotype: Just one base apart from a much larger clone, this may be a read error. The V and J genes are TRBV20-1 and TRBJ2-2; TRBD1 might be the D (6 bases). V dropped 8 bases and J dropped 1 base, with 20 bases sitting between them. CDR1 is DFQATT and CDR2 is SNEGSKA in the germline V gene (reference sequence). This CDR3 has 16 residues. The CDR3 DNA follows: TGCAGTTCCCGCAGTCCGGGACATATGAACACCGGGGAGCTGTTTTTT. Protein: CSSRSPGHMNTGELFF.

The genes are TRBV7-2 and TRBJ1-6; 9 nucleotides match TRBD1. Unmatched junction bases numbered 6, after V lost 5 bases and J lost 13 bases. Germline-derived CDR1 and CDR2 are SGHTA and FQGNSA. The CDR3 spans 13 residues. The CDR3 reads CASSRTGAEPLHF. CDR3 DNA: TGTGCCAGCAGCCGGACAGGGGCTGAGCCCCTCCACTTT.

The J gene is TRBJ1-2, the V gene TRBV7-2, with D perhaps matching TRBD1 (6 bases). Germline CDR1 reads SGHTA; CDR2 reads FQGNSA. Trimming left V 1 base short and J 5 bases short, with 8 bases between. This CDR3 contains 13 residues. The CDR3 nucleotides read TGTGCCAGCAGCTTAGGGGGGCCTTATGGCTACACCTTC. It specifies CASSLGGPYGYTF.

This clonotype was found many times. This rearrangement joins TRBV29-1 to TRBJ2-7; tentatively, D is TRBD1 (6 bases). Per the germline V gene, CDR1 is SQVTM and CDR2 is ANQGSEA. The CDR3 extends over 12 amino acids. V lost 5 bases, J lost 4 bases, and 12 bases lay in between. The CDR3 reads CSVRGSVYEQYF. Here the CDR3 DNA reads TGCAGCGTTAGGGGGTCTGTTTACGAGCAGTACTTC.

Points on this clonotype: A much more abundant neighbour one base away suggests this may be a read error. This chain uses TRBV9 with TRBJ2-2; 11 positions agree with TRBD1. The CDR3 consists of 14 residues. From germline, CDR1 is SGDLS and CDR2 YYNGEE. The CDR3 DNA reads TGTGCCAGCAGGGGACAGGGGGGAACCGGGCAGCTGTTTTTT. Amino acids: CASRGQGGTGQLFF. Filled out from reference TRBV9 and TRBJ2-2, the complete variable domain reads DSGVTQTPKHLITATGQRVTLRCSPRSGDLSVYWYQQSLDQGLQFLIQYYNGEERAKGNILERFSAQQFPDLHSELNLSSLELGDSALYFCASRGQGGTGQLFFGEGSRLTVL.

This clonotype has more than one count but fewer than ten. V gene TRBV6-5 combines with J gene TRBJ1-5; D gene ambiguous. Germline-derived CDR1 and CDR2 are MNHEY and SVGAGI. The CDR3 consists of 13 residues. V lost 2 bases to trimming and J lost 4 bases, with 6 bases between them. CDR3 loop: CASSYIRNQPQHF. The CDR3 DNA reads TGTGCCAGCAGTTACATCCGGAATCAGCCCCAGCATTTT.

CDR3 region: CASSLDHVTDTQYF. The DNA of the CDR3 is TGTGCCAGCAGCTTGGACCACGTCACAGATACGCAGTATTTT. The V gene is TRBV5-4, the J gene TRBJ2-3; D gene unclear. V lost 0 bases and J lost 2, with 7 bases in between. The germline gives CDR1 SGHNT, CDR2 YYREEE (reference sequence). CDR3 length: 14 amino acids. Drawing the rest from reference TRBV5-4 and TRBJ2-3, the complete variable domain is ETGVTQSPTHLIKTRGQQVTLRCSSQSGHNTVSWYQQALGQGPQFIFQYYREEENGRGNFPPRFSGLQFPNYSSELNVNALELDDSALYLCASSLDHVTDTQYFGPGTRLTVL.

A remark on this clonotype: This CDR3 is missing its conserved last phenylalanine or tryptophan, likely due to a read error. J is TRBJ1-1 and V is TRBV4-1; D gene uncertain. The V gene's germline CDR1 is MGHRA and CDR2 YSYEKL. The V and J ends lost 1 base and 1 base respectively, with 7 bases between them. CDR3 length: 14 amino acids. CDR3 DNA sequence: TGCGCCAGCAGCCAAGTGTTGGAGAACACTGAAGCTTTCCTT. This gives the protein CASSQVLENTEAFL.

This clonotype was detected once. This may arise from a read error, as a much more abundant clone is one base away. The chain carries TRBV7-8 and TRBJ2-2, with 10 bases that match TRBD2. The germline V gene has CDR1 SGHVS and CDR2 FQNEAQ. There are 16 residues in the CDR3. Germline trimming cut 4 bases from V and 6 bases from J; bases unmatched to any gene: 8. The CDR3 sequence is CASSSPSGGISGELFF. CDR3 DNA sequence: TGTGCCAGCAGCTCCCCTAGCGGGGGTATCTCCGGGGAGCTGTTTTTT.

The chain joins TRBV13 to TRBJ2-5; D ambiguous. Trimming removed 5 bases at V and 5 bases at J, with 15 bases between. This CDR3 has 14 amino acids. Per the germline V gene, CDR1 is PRHDT and CDR2 is FYEKMQ (reference sequence). The CDR3 DNA reads TGTGCCAGCAGCCGAGATGTGGACGGGGAGACCCAGTACTTC. Protein: CASSRDVDGETQYF.

This clonotype has at least ten counts. The rearrangement uses TRBV19 and TRBJ1-5; no firm D call. The V and J ends lost 4 bases and 0 bases respectively, with 7 bases between them. Germline-derived CDR1 and CDR2 are LNHDA and SQIVND (reference sequence). CDR3 length: 14 residues. The CDR3 DNA is TGTGCCAGTAGTACAGAACATAGCAATCAGCCCCAGCATTTT. This gives the protein CASSTEHSNQPQHF.

This clonotype occurred many times. The chain joins TRBV7-6 to TRBJ2-5; D gene unclear. The CDR3 runs to 15 residues. Germline lookup yields CDR1 SGHVS and CDR2 FNYEAQ. V dropped 5 bases and J dropped 1 base, with 14 bases sitting between them. The CDR3 nucleotides read TGTGCCAGCAGCCCGAGTGGACGTACCCAAGAGACCCAGTACTTC. This gives the protein CASSPSGRTQETQYF.